Following are 11 T cell receptor beta chains from one sample sequenced in a study of T cells in localized non-small cell lung cancer. Profiling relied on immunoSEQ multiplex PCR, and the TCRdb table lists in-frame clones only, not all of them. The sample has over 15,000 clones, over 75% seen once. The input for sequencing was peripheral blood mononuclear cells, taken before any cancer treatment. These receptors originate from a male donor at least 60 years old with stage II lung adenocarcinoma.

The rearrangement uses TRBV11-3 and TRBJ1-1; D is possibly TRBD1 (5 bases). The CDR3 is 14 residues long. Trimming pared 1 base from V and 0 bases from J, leaving 6 bases between. In germline, CDR1 is SGHNT, CDR2 YENEEA. As DNA, the CDR3 is TGTGCCAGCAGCTTAGCCAGGGTGAACACTGAAGCTTTCTTT. This translates into CASSLARVNTEAFF.

The rearrangement links TRBV5-8 to TRBJ2-1, with unresolved D. Germline V gene data show CDR1 as SGHTS and CDR2 as YDEGEE. This CDR3 spans 14 amino acids. V was pared by 0 bases and J by 8 bases, with 12 bases between. DNA for the CDR3: TGTGCCAGCAGCTTGGGTTCCCTGAAGGATGAGCAGTTCTTC. Translating it yields CASSLGSLKDEQFF.

The gene calls are TRBV18 and TRBJ2-1; TRBD2 matches 9 bases. The CDR3 length is 19 residues. J was trimmed by 0 bases and V by 2 bases; bases with no gene match: 11. Germline CDR1 KGHSH, CDR2 LQKENI. The CDR3 is CASSPRLAGILSSYNEQFF. The CDR3 nucleotides read TGTGCCAGCTCACCAAGGCTAGCGGGGATATTAAGCTCCTACAATGAGCAGTTCTTC.

The V gene is TRBV28, the J gene TRBJ2-6; no clear D. Germline CDR1 MDHEN, CDR2 SYDVKM. The CDR3 consists of 15 residues. V was trimmed by 4 bases and J by 2 bases, leaving 9 bases between them. As DNA, the CDR3 is TGTGCCAGCAGTTCTCCTCAGGCTGGGGCCAACGTCCTGACTTTC. Translation gives CASSSPQAGANVLTF.

The chain employs TRBV11-3 and TRBJ1-2; D might be TRBD1 (5 bases). The germline V gene encodes CDR1 SGHNT and CDR2 YENEEA. This CDR3 comprises 13 residues. V was shortened by 5 bases and J by 8 bases, with 15 bases between the two germline ends. This CDR3 is CASSQPGGRGYTF. Here the CDR3 DNA reads TGTGCCAGCAGCCAACCTGGGGGAAGGGGCTACACCTTC.

This chain joins TRBV4-1 and TRBJ2-4; 7 bases agree with TRBD1. This CDR3 has 15 amino acids. In germline, CDR1 is MGHRA, CDR2 YSYEKL. Losses at the gene ends were 4 bases for V and 3 bases for J; bases not matched to a gene: 6. The CDR3 coding sequence is TGCGCCAGCAGCCTCGACAGGGTGGACAAAAACATTCAGTACTTC. Translating it yields CASSLDRVDKNIQYF.

This clone was detected only a few times. The chain recombines TRBV10-1 with TRBJ2-5; 9 bases align to TRBD2. The length of the CDR3 is 16 residues. Trimming took 6 bases from V and 5 from J; bases not matched to a gene: 13. Germline CDR1 WNHNN, CDR2 SYGVQD (reference sequence). The CDR3 region is CASSPGGSGRSETQYF. The CDR3, as DNA: TGCGCCAGCAGCCCCGGTGGTAGCGGGAGAAGCGAGACCCAGTACTTC.

This clone has a single count. The V and J genes are TRBV9 and TRBJ2-7; TRBD2 matches at 10 bases. The CDR3 is 15 amino acids. Trimming cost V 2 bases and J 6 bases; bases outside gene matches: 8. The V gene's germline CDR1 is SGDLS and CDR2 YYNGEE. Here the CDR3 reads CASSVGLAGDSEQYF. The CDR3 DNA reads as TGTGCCAGCAGCGTGGGTCTAGCGGGAGATTCCGAGCAGTACTTC. The full variable domain, completed using reference TRBV9 and TRBJ2-7, is DSGVTQTPKHLITATGQRVTLRCSPRSGDLSVYWYQQSLDQGLQFLIQYYNGEERAKGNILERFSAQQFPDLHSELNLSSLELGDSALYFCASSVGLAGDSEQYFGPGTRLTVT.

This chain joins TRBV5-4 and TRBJ1-2, with no clear D. Looked up from germline, CDR1 is SGHNT and CDR2 is YYREEE (reference sequence). V was cut by 0 bases and J by 7 bases, with 10 bases left in between. The CDR3 is 13 amino acids. In DNA, the CDR3 is TGTGCCAGCAGCTTGGAAATCGAGTCTGGCTACACCTTC. Amino acids: CASSLEIESGYTF.

Only one count was recorded for this clone. CDR3 amino acids: CASSESRRNTEAFF. In DNA, the CDR3 is TGCGCCAGCAGTGAATCACGGAGGAACACTGAAGCTTTCTTT. V gene TRBV10-1 combines with J gene TRBJ1-1, with no clear D. The V gene lost 3 bases and the J gene lost 1 base, with 9 bases spanning the gap. The CDR3 length is 14 residues. Germline CDR1 is WNHNN and CDR2 is SYGVQD (reference sequence).

V is TRBV14 and J is TRBJ1-3; a possible D gene is TRBD1 (6 bases). V dropped 1 base and J dropped 3 bases, with 16 bases sitting between them. CDR1 SGHDN and CDR2 FVKESK come from the germline V gene. There are 17 residues in the CDR3. The CDR3 DNA follows: TGTGCCAGCAGCCAAGGGGGGGCCGGGGCGATTGGAAACACCATATATTTT. It encodes CASSQGGAGAIGNTIYF. Using reference TRBV14 and TRBJ1-3 for the parts outside the CDR3, the full variable domain is EAGVTQFPSHSVIEKGQTVTLRCDPISGHDNLYWYRRVMGKEIKFLLHFVKESKQDESGMPNNRFLAERTGGTYSTLKVQPAELEDSGVYFCASSQGGAGAIGNTIYFGEGSWLTVV.